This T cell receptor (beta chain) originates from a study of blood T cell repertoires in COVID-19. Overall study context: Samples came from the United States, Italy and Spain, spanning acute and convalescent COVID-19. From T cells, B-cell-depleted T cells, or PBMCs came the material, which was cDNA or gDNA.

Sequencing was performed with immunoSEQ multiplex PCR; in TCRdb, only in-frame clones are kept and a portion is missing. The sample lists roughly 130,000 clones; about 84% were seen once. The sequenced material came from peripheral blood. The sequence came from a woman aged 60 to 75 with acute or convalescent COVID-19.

CDR3 region: CAWSVLQGMGGYTF. Written as DNA, the CDR3 is TGTGCCTGGAGTGTATTACAGGGAATGGGTGGCTACACCTTC. J is TRBJ1-2 and V is TRBV30, with D possibly matching TRBD1 (6 bases). Germline CDR1 reads GTSNPN; CDR2 reads SVGIG (reference sequence). CDR3 length: 14 residues. Trimming pared 0 bases from V and 7 bases from J, leaving 15 bases between. Full variable domain (rest looked up from reference TRBV30 and TRBJ1-2): SQTIHQWPATLVQPVGSPLSLECTVEGTSNPNLYWYRQAAGRGLQLLFYSVGIGQISSEVPQNLSASRPQDRQFILSSKKLLLSDSGFYLCAWSVLQGMGGYTFGSGTRLTVV.